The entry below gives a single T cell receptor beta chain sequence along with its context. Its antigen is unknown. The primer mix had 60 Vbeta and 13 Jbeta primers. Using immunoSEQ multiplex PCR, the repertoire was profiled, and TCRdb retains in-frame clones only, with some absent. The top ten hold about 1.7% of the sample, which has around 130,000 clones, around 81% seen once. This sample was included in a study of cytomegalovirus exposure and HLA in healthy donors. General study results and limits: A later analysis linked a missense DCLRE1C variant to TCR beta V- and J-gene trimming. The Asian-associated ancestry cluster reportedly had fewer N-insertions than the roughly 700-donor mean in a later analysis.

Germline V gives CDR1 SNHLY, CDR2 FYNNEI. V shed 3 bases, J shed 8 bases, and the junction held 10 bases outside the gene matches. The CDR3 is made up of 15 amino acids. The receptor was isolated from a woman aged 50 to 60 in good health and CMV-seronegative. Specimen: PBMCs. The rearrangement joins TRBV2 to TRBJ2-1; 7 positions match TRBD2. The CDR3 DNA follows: TGTGCCAGCAGTGAGGGGCTAGCGGAGCGGGATGAGCAGTTCTTC. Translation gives CASSEGLAERDEQFF.